This T cell receptor beta chain was sequenced during a study of read filtering for tumor transcriptome and immune sequencing. Study background: About 8 patients were R-ISS I, more than 15 were R-ISS II, roughly 7 were R-ISS III.

From roughly 0.4 ug of RNA, a library with molecular barcoded alpha/delta and beta/gamma adaptors was made. Each CDR3 protein gets one entry after TCRdb re-called the reads with MiXCR. The sample includes 75,000 to 90,000 distinct CDR3 sequences, roughly an eighth seen only once; the top ten take under 15%. V lost 5 bases, J lost 2 bases, and 10 bases lay in between. The CDR3 extends over 13 amino acids. Germline V lookup: CDR1 SEHNR, CDR2 FQNEAQ (reference sequence). This clonotype was counted ten times or more. The sequence came from a donor at least 40 years old with multiple myeloma. Sequencing was done on a sample of a population of CD138-negative cells sorted from bone marrow. The rearrangement uses TRBV7-9 and TRBJ2-7, with D unclear. DNA of the CDR3: TGTGCCAGCAGCCCCATTGTCACCTACGAGCAGTACTTC. Translated: CASSPIVTYEQYF.